The 21 T cell receptor beta chains given below trace back to one sample, sequenced in a study of OX40 agonist ivuxolimab in advanced cancers. Here immunoSEQ multiplex PCR was the method, and the copy in TCRdb shows in-frame clones only, minus some. The sample has over 10,000 clones, 82% seen once; the top ten hold 40% to 50%. This specimen consisted of CD4+ or CD8+ T cells sorted from blood, obtained in a trial of the OX40 agonist ivuxolimab. These receptors all come from an adult with an advanced solid tumor such as melanoma, head and neck, liver or kidney cancer.

The genes are TRBV15 and TRBJ1-4; no clear D gene. Looked up from germline, CDR1 is LNHNV and CDR2 is YYDKDF (reference sequence). Trimming shortened V by 1 base and J by 7 bases, and 13 bases separated the two germline ends. The CDR3 runs to 15 residues. CDR3 nucleotide sequence: TGTGCCACCAGCAGAGTCGGGGTCGGGCCTGAAAAACTGTTTTTT. Translating it yields CATSRVGVGPEKLFF.

The V gene is TRBV2, the J gene TRBJ1-5; D remains ambiguous. The CDR3 consists of 14 residues. Germline CDR1 is SNHLY and CDR2 is FYNNEI. The V end was cut by 5 bases, the J end by 4 bases, with 12 bases between. CDR3 bases: TGTGCCAGCAGTCTGTCGGAATCGAATCAGCCCCAGCATTTT. This encodes CASSLSESNQPQHF.

CDR3 nucleotides: TGTGCCAGCAGCGAAACAGAAAACACTGAAGCTTTCTTT. Its protein is CASSETENTEAFF. The chain links TRBV6-4 to TRBJ1-1; no reliable D call. The CDR3 sequence is 13 residues long. The V gene lost 6 bases and the J gene lost 2 bases, with 10 bases spanning the gap. Per the germline V gene, CDR1 is MRHNA and CDR2 is SNTAGT.

The chain uses TRBV4-1 and TRBJ1-2; D not resolved. The V gene lost 0 bases and the J gene lost 3 bases, with 11 bases spanning the gap. The CDR3 has 15 residues. Germline V gene lookup returns CDR1 MGHRA and CDR2 YSYEKL. CDR3 nucleotides: TGCGCCAGCAGCCAAGATGGGCAGATCTACTATGGCTACACCTTC. This gives the protein CASSQDGQIYYGYTF.

The genes are TRBV7-9 and TRBJ1-5; D remains unclear. Germline loops: CDR1 SEHNR, CDR2 FQNEAQ (reference sequence). Trimming stripped 5 bases from V and 4 bases from J, with 12 bases between. The CDR3 is 14 amino acids. As DNA, the CDR3 is TGTGCCAGCAGCATAAGGCGGGAGAATCAGCCCCAGCATTTT. Protein product: CASSIRRENQPQHF.

The chain carries TRBV7-3 and TRBJ1-1; a possible D gene is TRBD1 (6 bases). The V end was cut by 2 bases, the J end by 0 bases, with 22 bases between. The CDR3 is 19 residues long. Germline-derived CDR1 and CDR2 are SGHTA and FQGTGA. Here the CDR3 DNA reads TGTGCCAGCAGCTTAGACAGGTTCTCAATTTCTGTGCTGAACACTGAAGCTTTCTTT. Its protein product is CASSLDRFSISVLNTEAFF.

The chain has TRBV5-4 and TRBJ2-7; unclear D gene. V lost 4 bases to trimming and J lost 2 bases, with 4 bases between them. Germline lookup yields CDR1 SGHNT and CDR2 YYREEE (reference sequence). This CDR3 region has 11 residues. This chain's CDR3 is CASSTTYEQYF. CDR3 bases: TGTGCCAGCAGCACGACCTACGAGCAGTACTTC.

This clone was recorded a few times. J is TRBJ2-3 and V is TRBV29-1; TRBD2 matches 10 bases. The CDR3 has 14 amino acids. V lost 6 bases, J lost 3 bases, and 6 bases stayed unmatched. Germline CDR1 and CDR2: SQVTM and ANQGSEA. The CDR3 is CSVGASGGTDTQYF. Here the CDR3 DNA reads TGCAGCGTCGGTGCTAGCGGGGGAACAGATACGCAGTATTTT.

The chain links TRBV9 to TRBJ2-1; 8 positions match TRBD1. CDR1 is SGDLS, CDR2 YYNGEE, per germline. Losses at the gene ends were 2 bases for V and 5 bases for J; bases not matched to a gene: 6. This CDR3 region has 15 residues. The CDR3 region has the DNA TGTGCCAGCAGCGTTTCCGGGACAGGTAACAATGAGCAGTTCTTC. This translates into CASSVSGTGNNEQFF.

The chain recombines TRBV27 with TRBJ1-2; D uncertain. The CDR3 consists of 16 residues. The germline gives CDR1 MNHEY, CDR2 SMNVEV (reference sequence). Trimming took 2 bases from V and 6 from J, leaving 19 bases between them. This chain's CDR3 is CASSLSVGRSRDGYTF. The DNA of the CDR3 is TGTGCCAGCAGTTTAAGTGTAGGGCGCAGTAGGGATGGCTACACCTTC.

This clone has a single count. This chain connects TRBV7-8 to TRBJ2-1, with 12 bases matching TRBD2. J gave up 6 bases and V 4 bases, and 13 bases lay outside the gene matches. Germline CDR1 and CDR2: SGHVS and FQNEAQ. CDR3 length: 18 amino acids. The CDR3: CASSSYRLAGVGGNEQFF. CDR3 nucleotide sequence: TGTGCCAGCAGCTCATACAGACTAGCGGGAGTTGGAGGCAATGAGCAGTTCTTC.

This clone was counted once. This chain joins TRBV7-2 and TRBJ1-2; 8 bases match TRBD1. Germline-derived CDR1 and CDR2 are SGHTA and FQGNSA. The V and J ends lost 5 bases and 7 bases, in that order; junction bases with no gene match: 3. This CDR3 spans 12 amino acids. The CDR3 DNA is TGTGCCAGCAGCCCAGACAGGGGTGGCTACACCTTC. This encodes CASSPDRGGYTF. Using reference TRBV7-2 and TRBJ1-2 for the parts outside the CDR3, the full variable domain is GAGVSQSPSNKVTEKGKDVELRCDPISGHTALYWYRQSLGQGLEFLIYFQGNSAPDKSGLPSDRFSAERTGGSVSTLTIQRTQQEDSAVYLCASSPDRGGYTFGSGTRLTVV.

The chain couples TRBV27 to TRBJ1-5, with TRBD1 identical over 8 bases. The CDR3 is 15 residues long. Germline V lookup: CDR1 MNHEY, CDR2 SMNVEV (reference sequence). Trimming removed 5 bases from V and 2 bases from J; junction bases left unmatched: 5. The CDR3 DNA is TGTGCCAGCAGTGATCTACAGGGGGGCAATCAGCCCCAGCATTTT. This encodes CASSDLQGGNQPQHF.

This clone was seen repeatedly, ten times or more. This chain uses TRBV29-1 with TRBJ2-7; 7 bases align to TRBD2. CDR1 SQVTM and CDR2 ANQGSEA come from the germline V gene. The CDR3 covers 13 residues. Trimming cost V 0 bases and J 13 bases; bases outside gene matches: 12. The CDR3 is CSVEDPTALAVYF. CDR3 DNA sequence: TGCAGCGTTGAAGATCCCACTGCGCTAGCGGTTTACTTC.

The V call is TRBV14, the J call TRBJ2-7; a possible D gene is TRBD2 (5 bases). The CDR3 is 13 amino acids. CDR1 SGHDN and CDR2 FVKESK come from the germline V gene. The V and J ends lost 5 bases and 7 bases respectively, with 15 bases between them. CDR3 sequence (DNA): TGTGCCAGCAGCGAACTACGGACGGGGGAGCAGTACTTC. Its protein is CASSELRTGEQYF.

The rearrangement uses TRBV14 and TRBJ1-1, with no clear D. The length of the CDR3 is 14 residues. Germline V lookup: CDR1 SGHDN, CDR2 FVKESK. The V and J ends lost 4 bases and 1 base respectively, with 10 bases between them. For the CDR3, the DNA is TGTGCCAGCAGCCCTAAGGATAAGAACACTGAAGCTTTCTTT. This translates into CASSPKDKNTEAFF.

The chain combines TRBV5-6 with TRBJ2-5, with 7 bases aligning to TRBD1. After removal of 0 bases from V and 1 base from J, the junction contained 6 bases not matched to a gene. Looked up from germline, CDR1 is SGHDT and CDR2 is YYEEEE. The CDR3 runs 16 residues. The CDR3 region is CASSLAWDRAQETQYF. The CDR3 DNA reads TGTGCCAGCAGCTTGGCCTGGGACAGAGCCCAAGAGACCCAGTACTTC.

The V call is TRBV29-1, the J call TRBJ2-7; D not certain. The CDR3 is made up of 15 amino acids. V dropped 0 bases and J dropped 3 bases, with 15 bases sitting between them. Germline CDR1 is SQVTM and CDR2 is ANQGSEA. CDR3: CSVEDRQRGFYEQYF. DNA for the CDR3: TGCAGCGTTGAAGATCGGCAGCGTGGGTTCTACGAGCAGTACTTC.

The rearrangement uses TRBV11-3 and TRBJ2-5; D uncertain. CDR3 length: 14 amino acids. In germline, CDR1 is SGHNT, CDR2 YENEEA. Trimming cost V 6 bases and J 1 base, with 12 bases left between them. CDR3 DNA sequence: TGTGCCAGCAGTTACGGGCTGGGCCAAGAGACCCAGTACTTC. Translated: CASSYGLGQETQYF.

V and J are TRBV20-1 and TRBJ2-7; D uncertain. CDR1 DFQATT and CDR2 SNEGSKA come from the germline V gene (reference sequence). The V end lost 6 bases, the J end lost 3 bases, and 3 bases lay between the germline ends. The length of the CDR3 is 9 residues. For the CDR3, the DNA is TGCAGTGCCAGCTACGAGCAGTACTTC. It encodes CSASYEQYF.

The gene calls are TRBV7-6 and TRBJ2-7, with 7 bases identical to TRBD1. Germline V gene lookup returns CDR1 SGHVS and CDR2 FNYEAQ. J was trimmed by 3 bases and V by 1 base; bases with no gene match: 3. The CDR3 is 14 amino acids. The CDR3 coding sequence is TGTGCCAGCAGCTTAGGCCGGGACAGCTACGAGCAGTACTTC. Its protein product is CASSLGRDSYEQYF.